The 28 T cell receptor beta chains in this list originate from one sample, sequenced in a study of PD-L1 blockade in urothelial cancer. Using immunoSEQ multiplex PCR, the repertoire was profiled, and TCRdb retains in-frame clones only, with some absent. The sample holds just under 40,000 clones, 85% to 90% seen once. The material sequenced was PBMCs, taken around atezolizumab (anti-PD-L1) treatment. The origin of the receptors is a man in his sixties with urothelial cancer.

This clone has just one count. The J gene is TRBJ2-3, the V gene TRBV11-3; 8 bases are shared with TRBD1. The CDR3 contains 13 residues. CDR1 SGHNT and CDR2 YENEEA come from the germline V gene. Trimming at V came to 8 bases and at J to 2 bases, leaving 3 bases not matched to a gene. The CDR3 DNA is TGTGCCAGCGGACAGGGAGACACAGATACGCAGTATTTT. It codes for CASGQGDTDTQYF.

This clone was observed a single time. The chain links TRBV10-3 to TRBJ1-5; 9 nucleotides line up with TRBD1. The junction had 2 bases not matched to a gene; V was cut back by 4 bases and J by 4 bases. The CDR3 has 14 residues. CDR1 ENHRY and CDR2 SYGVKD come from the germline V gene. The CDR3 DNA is TGTGCCATCAGTGCGACAGGGGGAAATCAGCCCCAGCATTTT. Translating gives CAISATGGNQPQHF.

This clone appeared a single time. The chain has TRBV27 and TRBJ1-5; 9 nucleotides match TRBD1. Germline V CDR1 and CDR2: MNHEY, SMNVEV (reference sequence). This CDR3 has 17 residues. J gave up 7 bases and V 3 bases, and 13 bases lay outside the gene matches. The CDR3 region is CASSLTGTGRLGQPQHF. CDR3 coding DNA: TGTGCCAGCAGTTTGACCGGGACAGGGAGGCTTGGGCAGCCCCAGCATTTT.

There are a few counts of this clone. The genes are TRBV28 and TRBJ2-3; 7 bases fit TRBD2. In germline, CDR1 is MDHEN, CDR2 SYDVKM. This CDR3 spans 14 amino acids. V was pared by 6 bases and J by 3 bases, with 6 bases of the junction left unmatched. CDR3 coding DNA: TGTGCCAGCAGCCCAGGAGCGGGAACAGATACGCAGTATTTT. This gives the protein CASSPGAGTDTQYF.

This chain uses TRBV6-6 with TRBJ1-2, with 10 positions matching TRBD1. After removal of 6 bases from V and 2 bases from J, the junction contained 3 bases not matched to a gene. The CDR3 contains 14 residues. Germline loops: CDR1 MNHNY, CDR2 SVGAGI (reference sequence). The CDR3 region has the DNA TGTGCCAGCAGATCGACAGGGGGCAACTATGGCTACACCTTC. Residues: CASRSTGGNYGYTF.

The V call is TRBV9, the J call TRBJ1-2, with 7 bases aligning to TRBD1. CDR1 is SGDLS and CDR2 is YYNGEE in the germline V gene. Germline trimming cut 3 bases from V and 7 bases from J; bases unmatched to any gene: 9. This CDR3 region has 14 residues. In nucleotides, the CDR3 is TGTGCCAGCAGCGCCAAAGACAGGGTGGCTGGCTACACCTTC. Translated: CASSAKDRVAGYTF. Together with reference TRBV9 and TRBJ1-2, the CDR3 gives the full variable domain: DSGVTQTPKHLITATGQRVTLRCSPRSGDLSVYWYQQSLDQGLQFLIQYYNGEERAKGNILERFSAQQFPDLHSELNLSSLELGDSALYFCASSAKDRVAGYTFGSGTRLTVV.

CDR3 amino acids: CASSPGANTYEQYF. The CDR3 coding sequence is TGTGCCAGCTCACCAGGGGCCAATACCTACGAGCAGTACTTC. This chain links TRBV18 with TRBJ2-7, with D possibly matching TRBD1 (5 bases). V lost 2 bases and J 2 bases, leaving 10 bases between the germline ends. The CDR3 contains 14 residues. Looked up from germline, CDR1 is KGHSH and CDR2 is LQKENI.

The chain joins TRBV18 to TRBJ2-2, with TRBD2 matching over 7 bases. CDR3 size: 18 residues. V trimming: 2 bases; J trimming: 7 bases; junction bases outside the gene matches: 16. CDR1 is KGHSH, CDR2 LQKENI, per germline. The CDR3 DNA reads TGTGCCAGCTCACCAAGCGAAGTTACCAGCGGGGCGGTCGGGGAGCTGTTTTTT. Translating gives CASSPSEVTSGAVGELFF.

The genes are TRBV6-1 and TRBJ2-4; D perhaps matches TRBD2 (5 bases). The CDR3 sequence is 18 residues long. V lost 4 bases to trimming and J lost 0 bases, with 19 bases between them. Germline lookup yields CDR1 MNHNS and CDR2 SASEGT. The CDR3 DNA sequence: TGTGCCAGCAGTGGGCAGAGGGTAGCCGATCTAGCCAAAAACATTCAGTACTTC. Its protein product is CASSGQRVADLAKNIQYF.

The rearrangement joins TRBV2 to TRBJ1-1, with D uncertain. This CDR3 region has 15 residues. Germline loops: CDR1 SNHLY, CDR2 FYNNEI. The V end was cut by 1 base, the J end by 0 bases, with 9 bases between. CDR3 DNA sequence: TGTGCCAGCAGTGAAGGCAGAGAGGTGAACACTGAAGCTTTCTTT. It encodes CASSEGREVNTEAFF.

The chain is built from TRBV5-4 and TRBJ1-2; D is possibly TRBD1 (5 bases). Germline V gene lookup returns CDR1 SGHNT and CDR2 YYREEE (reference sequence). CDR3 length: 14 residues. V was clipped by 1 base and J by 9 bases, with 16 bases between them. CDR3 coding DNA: TGTGCCAGCAGCTTGTGGGGCGGGGGAGGTAGCTACACCTTC. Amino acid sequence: CASSLWGGGGSYTF.

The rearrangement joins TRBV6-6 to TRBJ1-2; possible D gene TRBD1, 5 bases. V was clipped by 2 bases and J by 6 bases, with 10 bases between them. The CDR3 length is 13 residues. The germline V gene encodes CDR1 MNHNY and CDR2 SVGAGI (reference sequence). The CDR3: CASSYRDSHGYTF. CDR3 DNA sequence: TGTGCCAGCAGTTACAGGGACTCCCATGGCTACACCTTC.

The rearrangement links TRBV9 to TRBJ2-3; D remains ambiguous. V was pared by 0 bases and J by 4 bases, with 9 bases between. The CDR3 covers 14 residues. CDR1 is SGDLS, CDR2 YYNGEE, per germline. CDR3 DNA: TGTGCCAGCAGCGTAGCCCCCTACCCAGATACGCAGTATTTT. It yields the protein CASSVAPYPDTQYF.

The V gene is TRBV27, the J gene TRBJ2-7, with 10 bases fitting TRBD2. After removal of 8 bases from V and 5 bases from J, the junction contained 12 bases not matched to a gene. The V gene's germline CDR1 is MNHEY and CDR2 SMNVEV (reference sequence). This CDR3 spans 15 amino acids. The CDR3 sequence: CASGSWSGRVDEQYF. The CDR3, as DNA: TGTGCCAGCGGATCCTGGAGCGGGAGGGTTGACGAGCAGTACTTC.

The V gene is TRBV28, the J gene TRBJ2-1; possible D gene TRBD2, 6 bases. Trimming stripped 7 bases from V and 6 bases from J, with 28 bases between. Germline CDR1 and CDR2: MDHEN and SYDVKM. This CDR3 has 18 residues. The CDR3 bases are TGTGCCAGCACCAAAGGAACTCGCAAGGGGAATAGCGGCAATGAGCAGTTCTTC. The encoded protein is CASTKGTRKGNSGNEQFF.

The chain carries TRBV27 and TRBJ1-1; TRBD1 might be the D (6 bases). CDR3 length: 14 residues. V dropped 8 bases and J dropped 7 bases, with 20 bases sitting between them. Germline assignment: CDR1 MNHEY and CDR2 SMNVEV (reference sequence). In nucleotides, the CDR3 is TGTGCCAGCGGGCGATTGGGGGCAGACTTTGAAGCTTTCTTT. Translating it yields CASGRLGADFEAFF.

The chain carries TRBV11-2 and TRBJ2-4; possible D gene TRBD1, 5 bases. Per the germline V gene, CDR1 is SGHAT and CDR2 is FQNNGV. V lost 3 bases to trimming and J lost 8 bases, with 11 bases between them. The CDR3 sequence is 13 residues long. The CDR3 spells CASSFSGKDIQYF. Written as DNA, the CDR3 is TGTGCCAGCAGCTTCTCAGGGAAGGACATTCAGTACTTC. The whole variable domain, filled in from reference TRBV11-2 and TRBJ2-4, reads EAGVAQSPRYKIIEKRQSVAFWCNPISGHATLYWYQQILGQGPKLLIQFQNNGVVDDSQLPKDRFSAERLKGVDSTLKIQPAKLEDSAVYLCASSFSGKDIQYFGAGTRLSVL.

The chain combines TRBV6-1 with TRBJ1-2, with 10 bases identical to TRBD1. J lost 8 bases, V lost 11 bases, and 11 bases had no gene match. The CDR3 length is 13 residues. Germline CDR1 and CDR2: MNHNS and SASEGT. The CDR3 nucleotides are TGTGCCGGGTCGATAGGGACAGGGGAGGGCTACACCTTC. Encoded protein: CAGSIGTGEGYTF.

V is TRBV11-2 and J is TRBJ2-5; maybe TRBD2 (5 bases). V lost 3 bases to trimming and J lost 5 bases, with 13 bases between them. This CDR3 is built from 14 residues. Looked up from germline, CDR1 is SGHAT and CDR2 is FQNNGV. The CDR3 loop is CASSFNSGLETQYF. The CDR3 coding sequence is TGTGCCAGCAGCTTTAATTCGGGGTTGGAGACCCAGTACTTC.

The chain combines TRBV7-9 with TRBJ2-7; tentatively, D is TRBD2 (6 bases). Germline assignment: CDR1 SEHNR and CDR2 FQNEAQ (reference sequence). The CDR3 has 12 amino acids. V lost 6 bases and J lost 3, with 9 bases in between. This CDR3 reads CASSSDYYEQYF. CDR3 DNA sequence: TGTGCCAGCAGTTCGGACTACTACGAGCAGTACTTC.

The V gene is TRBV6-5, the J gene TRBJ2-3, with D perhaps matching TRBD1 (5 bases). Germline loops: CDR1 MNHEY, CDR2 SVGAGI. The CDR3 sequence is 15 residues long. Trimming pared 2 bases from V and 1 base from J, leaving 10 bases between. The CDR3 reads CASSYGDRRTDTQYF. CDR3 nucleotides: TGTGCCAGCAGTTACGGTGACAGACGCACAGATACGCAGTATTTT.

The CDR3 here is CASSLGLNYEQYF. CDR3 in DNA: TGTGCCAGCAGCTTAGGACTGAACTACGAGCAGTACTTC. This chain uses TRBV11-2 with TRBJ2-7; D is undetermined. CDR1 is SGHAT and CDR2 is FQNNGV in the germline V gene. With 1 base removed from V and 3 bases from J, the gap between germline ends came to 7 bases. The CDR3 has 13 residues. Variable domain in full (rest from reference TRBV11-2 and TRBJ2-7): EAGVAQSPRYKIIEKRQSVAFWCNPISGHATLYWYQQILGQGPKLLIQFQNNGVVDDSQLPKDRFSAERLKGVDSTLKIQPAKLEDSAVYLCASSLGLNYEQYFGPGTRLTVT.

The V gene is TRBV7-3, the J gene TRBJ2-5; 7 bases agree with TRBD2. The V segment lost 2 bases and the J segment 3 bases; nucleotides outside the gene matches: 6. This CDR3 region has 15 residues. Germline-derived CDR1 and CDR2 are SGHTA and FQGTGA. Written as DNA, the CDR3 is TGTGCCAGCAGCTTAGGCGGGGGTCCCGAAGAGACCCAGTACTTC. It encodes CASSLGGGPEETQYF.

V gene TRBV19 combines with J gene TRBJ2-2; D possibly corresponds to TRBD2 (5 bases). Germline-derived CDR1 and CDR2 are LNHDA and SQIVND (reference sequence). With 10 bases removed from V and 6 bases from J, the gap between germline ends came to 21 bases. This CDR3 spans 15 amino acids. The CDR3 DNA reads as TGTGCCACCCACGGTGGAGGTAGTTGGTCCGGGGAGCTGTTTTTT. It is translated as CATHGGGSWSGELFF.

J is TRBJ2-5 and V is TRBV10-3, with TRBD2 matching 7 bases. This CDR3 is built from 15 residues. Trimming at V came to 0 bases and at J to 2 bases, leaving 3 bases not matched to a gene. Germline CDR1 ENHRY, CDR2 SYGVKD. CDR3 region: CAISESIGRQETQYF. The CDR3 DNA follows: TGTGCCATCAGTGAGTCGATCGGGAGGCAAGAGACCCAGTACTTC.

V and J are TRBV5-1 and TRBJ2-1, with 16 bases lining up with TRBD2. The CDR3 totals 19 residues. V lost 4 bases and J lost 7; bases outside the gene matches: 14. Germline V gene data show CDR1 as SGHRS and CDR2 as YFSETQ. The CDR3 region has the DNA TGCGCCAGCAGCCCGACGGGACTAGCGGGAGGGGGGGGGTGGAATGAGCAGTTCTTC. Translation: CASSPTGLAGGGGWNEQFF.

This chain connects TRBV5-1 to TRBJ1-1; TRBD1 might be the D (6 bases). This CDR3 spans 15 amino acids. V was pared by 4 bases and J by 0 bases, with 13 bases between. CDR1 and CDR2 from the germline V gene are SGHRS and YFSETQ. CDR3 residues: CASSIRGAMNTEAFF. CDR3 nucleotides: TGCGCCAGCAGCATCAGGGGCGCTATGAACACTGAAGCTTTCTTT. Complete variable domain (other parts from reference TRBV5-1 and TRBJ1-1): KAGVTQTPRYLIKTRGQQVTLSCSPISGHRSVSWYQQTPGQGLQFLFEYFSETQRNKGNFPGRFSGRQFSNSRSEMNVSTLELGDSALYLCASSIRGAMNTEAFFGQGTRLTVV.

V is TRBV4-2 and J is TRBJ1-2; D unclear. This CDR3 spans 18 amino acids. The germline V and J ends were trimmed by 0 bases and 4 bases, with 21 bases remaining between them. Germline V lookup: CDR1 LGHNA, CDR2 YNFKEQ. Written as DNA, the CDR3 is TGTGCCAGCAGCCAAGAAGAGGGTAGTAGCTCAGTTTCCTATGGCTACACCTTC. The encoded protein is CASSQEEGSSSVSYGYTF.